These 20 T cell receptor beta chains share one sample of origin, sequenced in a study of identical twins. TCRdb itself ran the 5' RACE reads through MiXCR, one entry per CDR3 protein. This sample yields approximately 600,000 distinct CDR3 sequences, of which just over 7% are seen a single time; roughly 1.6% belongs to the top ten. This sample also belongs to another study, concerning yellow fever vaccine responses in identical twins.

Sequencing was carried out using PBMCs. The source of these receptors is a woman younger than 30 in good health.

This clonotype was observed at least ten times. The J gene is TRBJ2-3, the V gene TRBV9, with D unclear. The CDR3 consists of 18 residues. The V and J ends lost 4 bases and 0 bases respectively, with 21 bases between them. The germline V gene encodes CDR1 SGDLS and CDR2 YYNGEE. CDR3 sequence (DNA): TGTGCCAGCAGCAACCGCCCCCCCGCAGACCGTAGCACAGATACGCAGTATTTT. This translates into CASSNRPPADRSTDTQYF.

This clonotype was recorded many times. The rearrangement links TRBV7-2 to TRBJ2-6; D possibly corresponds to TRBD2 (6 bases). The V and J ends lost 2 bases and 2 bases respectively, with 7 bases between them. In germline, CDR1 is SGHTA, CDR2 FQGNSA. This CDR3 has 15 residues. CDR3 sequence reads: CASSLRGTGANVLTF. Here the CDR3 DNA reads TGTGCCAGCAGCTTACGGGGGACTGGGGCCAACGTCCTGACTTTC.

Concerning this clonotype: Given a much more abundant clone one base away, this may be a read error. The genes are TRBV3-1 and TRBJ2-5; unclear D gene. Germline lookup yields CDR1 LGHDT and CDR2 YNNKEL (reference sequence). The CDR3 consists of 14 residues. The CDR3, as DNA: TGTGCCAGCAGCCAAGGGTACAGCCAACAGACCCAGTACTTC. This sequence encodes CASSQGYSQQTQYF.

CDR3 amino acids: CASSVLGGDNEQFF. The CDR3 nucleotides read TGTGCCAGCAGCGTTCTAGGCGGAGACAATGAGCAGTTCTTC. The chain combines TRBV6-2 or TRBV6-3 with TRBJ2-1; D unresolved. Germline V gene data show CDR1 as MNHEY and CDR2 as SVGEGT. The germline V and J ends were trimmed by 6 bases and 5 bases, with 14 bases remaining between them. The CDR3 has 14 residues.

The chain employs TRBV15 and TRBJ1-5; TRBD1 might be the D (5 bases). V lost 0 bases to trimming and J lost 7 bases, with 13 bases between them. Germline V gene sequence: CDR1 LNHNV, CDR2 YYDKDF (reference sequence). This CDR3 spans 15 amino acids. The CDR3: CATSRDSGVVQPQHF. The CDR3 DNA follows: TGTGCCACCAGCAGAGATTCGGGGGTCGTGCAGCCCCAGCATTTT. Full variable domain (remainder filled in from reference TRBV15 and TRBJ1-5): DAMVIQNPRYQVTQFGKPVTLSCSQTLNHNVMYWYQQKSSQAPKLLFHYYDKDFNNEADTPDNFQSRRPNTSFCFLDIRSPGLGDTAMYLCATSRDSGVVQPQHFGDGTRLSIL.

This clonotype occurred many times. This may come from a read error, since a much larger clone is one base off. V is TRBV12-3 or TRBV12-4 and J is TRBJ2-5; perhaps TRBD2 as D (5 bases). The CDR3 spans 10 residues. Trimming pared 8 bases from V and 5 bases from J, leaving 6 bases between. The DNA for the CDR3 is TGTGCCAGCTGCGGGGAGACCCAGTACTTC. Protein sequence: CASCGETQYF.

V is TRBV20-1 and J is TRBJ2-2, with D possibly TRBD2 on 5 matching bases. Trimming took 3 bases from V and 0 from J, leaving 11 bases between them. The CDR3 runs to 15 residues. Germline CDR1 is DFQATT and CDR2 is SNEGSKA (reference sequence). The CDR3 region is CSARKAVSNTGELFF. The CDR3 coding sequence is TGCAGTGCTAGGAAAGCGGTCTCGAACACCGGGGAGCTGTTTTTT.

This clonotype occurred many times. The CDR3 DNA is TGCAGTGCTGGGACAGAGAACACTGAAGCTTTCTTT. Protein sequence: CSAGTENTEAFF. The V call is TRBV20-1, the J call TRBJ1-1; TRBD1 matches at 7 bases. Unmatched junction bases numbered 1, after V lost 5 bases and J lost 1 base. The germline CDR1 and CDR2 sequences are DFQATT and SNEGSKA (reference sequence). This CDR3 spans 12 amino acids.

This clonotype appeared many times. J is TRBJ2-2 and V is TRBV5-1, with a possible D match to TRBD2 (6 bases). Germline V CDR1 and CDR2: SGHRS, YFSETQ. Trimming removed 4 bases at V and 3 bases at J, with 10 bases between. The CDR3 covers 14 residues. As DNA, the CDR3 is TGCGCCAGCAGCCGGGACTCCCACACCGGGGAGCTGTTTTTT. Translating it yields CASSRDSHTGELFF.

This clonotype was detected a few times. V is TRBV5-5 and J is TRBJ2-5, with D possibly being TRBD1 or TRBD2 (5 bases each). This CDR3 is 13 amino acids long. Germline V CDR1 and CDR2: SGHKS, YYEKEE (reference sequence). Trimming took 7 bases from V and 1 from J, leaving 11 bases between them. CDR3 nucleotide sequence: TGTGCCAGCGCACGGGACGTCCAAGAGACCCAGTACTTC. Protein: CASARDVQETQYF.

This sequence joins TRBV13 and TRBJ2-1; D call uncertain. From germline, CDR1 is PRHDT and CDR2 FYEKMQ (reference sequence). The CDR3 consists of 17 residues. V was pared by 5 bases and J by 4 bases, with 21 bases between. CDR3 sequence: CASSPDDQRKDYNEQFF. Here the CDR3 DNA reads TGTGCCAGCAGCCCCGACGACCAAAGAAAGGATTACAATGAGCAGTTCTTC. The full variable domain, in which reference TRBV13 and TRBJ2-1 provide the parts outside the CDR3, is AAGVIQSPRHLIKEKRETATLKCYPIPRHDTVYWYQQGPGQDPQFLISFYEKMQSDKGSIPDRFSAQQFSDYHSELNMSSLELGDSALYFCASSPDDQRKDYNEQFFGPGTRLTVL.

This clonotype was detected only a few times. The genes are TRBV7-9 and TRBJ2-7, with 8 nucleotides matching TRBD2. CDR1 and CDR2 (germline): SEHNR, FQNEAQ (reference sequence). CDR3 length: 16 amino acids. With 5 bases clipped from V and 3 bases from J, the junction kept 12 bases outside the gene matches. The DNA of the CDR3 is TGTGCCAGCAGCCCCGGGGGGGGTCTCCGGGTCTACGAGCAGTACTTC. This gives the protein CASSPGGGLRVYEQYF.

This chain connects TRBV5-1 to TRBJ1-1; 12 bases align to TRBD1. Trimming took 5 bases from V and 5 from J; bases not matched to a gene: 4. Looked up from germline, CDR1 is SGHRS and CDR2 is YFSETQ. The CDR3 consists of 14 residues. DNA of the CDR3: TGCGCCAGCAGGGGACAGGGGGCTGGAACTGAAGCTTTCTTT. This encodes CASRGQGAGTEAFF.

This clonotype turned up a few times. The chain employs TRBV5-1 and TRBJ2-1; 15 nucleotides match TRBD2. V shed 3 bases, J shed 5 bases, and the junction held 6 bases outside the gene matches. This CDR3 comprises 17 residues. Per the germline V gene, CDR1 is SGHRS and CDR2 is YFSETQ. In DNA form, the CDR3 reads TGCGCCAGCAGCTCTCCCCGGACTAGCGGGAGGGACAATGAGCAGTTCTTC. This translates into CASSSPRTSGRDNEQFF.

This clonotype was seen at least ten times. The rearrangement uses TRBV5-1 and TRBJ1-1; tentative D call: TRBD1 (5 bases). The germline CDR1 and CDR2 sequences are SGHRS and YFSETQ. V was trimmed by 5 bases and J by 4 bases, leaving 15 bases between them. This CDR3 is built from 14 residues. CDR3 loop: CASRGTSEVTEAFF. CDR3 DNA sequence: TGCGCCAGCAGGGGGACCTCGGAGGTCACTGAAGCTTTCTTT.

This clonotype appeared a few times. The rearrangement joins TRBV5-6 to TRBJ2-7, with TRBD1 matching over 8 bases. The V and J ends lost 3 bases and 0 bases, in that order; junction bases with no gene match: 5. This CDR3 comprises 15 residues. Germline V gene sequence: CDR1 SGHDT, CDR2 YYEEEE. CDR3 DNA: TGTGCCAGCAGCTCGGACAGGGCGACCTCCTACGAGCAGTACGTC. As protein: CASSSDRATSYEQYV.

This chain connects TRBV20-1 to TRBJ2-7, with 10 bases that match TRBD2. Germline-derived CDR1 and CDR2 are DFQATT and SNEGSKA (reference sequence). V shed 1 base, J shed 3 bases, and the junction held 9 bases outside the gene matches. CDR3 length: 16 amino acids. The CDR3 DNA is TGCAGTGCTAGAGCCCGGGCGAGCGGGGGGGTCTACGAGCAGTACGTC. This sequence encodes CSARARASGGVYEQYV.

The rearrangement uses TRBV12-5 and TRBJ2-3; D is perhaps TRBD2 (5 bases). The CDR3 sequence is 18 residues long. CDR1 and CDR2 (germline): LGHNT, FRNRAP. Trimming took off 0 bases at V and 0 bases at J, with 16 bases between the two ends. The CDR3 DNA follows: TGTGCTAGTGGTTTGGTACTAGACACCTACTCTAGCACAGATACGCAGTATTTT. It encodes CASGLVLDTYSSTDTQYF.

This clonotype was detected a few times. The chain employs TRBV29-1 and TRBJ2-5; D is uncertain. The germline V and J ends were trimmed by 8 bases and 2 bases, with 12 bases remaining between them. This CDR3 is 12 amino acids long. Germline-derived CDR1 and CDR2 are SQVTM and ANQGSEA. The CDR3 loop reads CSHTLTQETQYF. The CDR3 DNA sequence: TGCAGCCACACCTTAACGCAAGAGACCCAGTACTTC.

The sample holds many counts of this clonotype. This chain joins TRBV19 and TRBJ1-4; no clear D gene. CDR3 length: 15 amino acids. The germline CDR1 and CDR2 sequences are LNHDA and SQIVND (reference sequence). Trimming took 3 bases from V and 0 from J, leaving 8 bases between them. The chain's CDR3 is CASSIGQPTNEKLFF. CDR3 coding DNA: TGTGCCAGTAGTATCGGGCAGCCAACTAATGAAAAACTGTTTTTT.